Below, one T cell receptor (beta chain) is given with its context. Its specificity is unknown. Data came from immunoSEQ multiplex PCR; TCRdb stores just in-frame clones and leaves some out. Of around 79,000 clones listed, roughly 86% are singletons. The record originates from a study of OX40 agonist ivuxolimab in advanced cancers. The wider study: Head and neck, renal cell, melanoma or hepatocellular carcinoma were the cancers that dose-escalation patients had. Partial responses were achieved by three patients, of whom one had hepatocellular carcinoma and two had cutaneous melanoma. Study results and caveats: Clones of CD4+ and CD8+ blood T cells grew by week 6 at doses of 0.1 to 3.0 mg/kg.

Sequencing used CD4+ or CD8+ T cells sorted from blood, obtained in a trial of the OX40 agonist ivuxolimab. This clonotype was obtained from an adult with an advanced solid tumor such as melanoma, head and neck, liver or kidney cancer.

In DNA form, the CDR3 reads TGTGCCAGTAGTATACACGATCCAAGGACAAAATCCTACGAGCAGTACTTC. It encodes CASSIHDPRTKSYEQYF. This sequence joins TRBV19 and TRBJ2-7; possibly TRBD1 for D (5 bases). The germline V gene encodes CDR1 LNHDA and CDR2 SQIVND (reference sequence). The CDR3 is made up of 17 amino acids. V lost 2 bases, J lost 1 base, and 18 bases lay in between.